This note documents a single TCR beta chain sequence. The clone's antigen remains unknown. Base qualities were left out, and no much larger clone turns up one base away. The sample belongs to a study of T cell responses to AZD1222 COVID-19 vaccine (dated by TCRdb to the early 2020s). As for the study more broadly: TCR sequencing was performed for roughly 250 trial participants, of whom about 210 were given two doses of AZD1222 and around 26 were given two doses of MenACWY control vaccine. Trial participants were enrolled into age subgroups of 18-55, 56-69 and 70-plus years, which contained 148, 28 and 57 TCR-sequenced participants, respectively. Here is what the overall study found, with its caveats: Nearly half of unique spike-specific TCRs reportedly recognized epitopes outside regions mutated in the B.1.351 and B.1.1.7 variants. After two AZD1222 doses, spike-specific TCR breadth and depth were significantly higher than at day 0 and than in MenACWY recipients. In the small 56-69-year group, the increase in depth fell short of significance, most likely because of low power. No day 14 peak-response samples were available, so repertoires were characterized only after the peak T cell response. Conclusions about previously exposed vaccinees were limited because only six AZD1222 recipients were SARS-CoV-2 seropositive at baseline. Most participants were white British and females outnumbered males, and the authors suggested that clonal diversity may have been underestimated. CD4 TCRs associated with the vaccine covered the entire spike protein, and the dominant responses were in regions 160-218 and 743-854.

The germline V gene (reference sequence) supplies CDR1 DFQATT and CDR2 SNEGSKA. Trimming at the junction amounts to 5 bases on V and 4 bases on J, and the germline ends lie 9 bases apart. The CDR3 runs 11 amino acids, cysteine and phenylalanine included. The CDR3 DNA has 33 bases and is translated from base 1. Sample time point, as interpreted from the label and publication: baseline before first vaccination. What the treatment or condition label conveys for this sample: meningococcal conjugate vaccine given as trial control. Vaccinee samples came from UK trials COV001 and COV002, including a single-blind randomized controlled phase 2/3 trial of AZD1222 (ChAdOx1 nCoV-19) in healthy adults. For TCRbeta chain sequencing, PBMC samples were collected from trial participants at day 0 and at day 28 after the second dose. The CDR3 regions of human TCRbeta chains were subjected to immunosequencing. Processing in the source paper ran as follows. Repertoire TCRs were checked for matches against a reference library of SARS-CoV-2-specific TCRs that had been generated using the MIRA antigen-specificity platform. Breadth was defined as the fraction of unique TCRs that were SARS-CoV-2-associated, and depth was defined as the fraction of total T cells that were SARS-CoV-2-associated. Using the MIRA data, every spike-specific TCR was mapped to the spike region that the TCR reacted to and assigned to either a CD4 or a CD8 class. Log10-transformed breadth and depth values were compared by one-way ANOVA with Sidak's multiple comparisons tests. Held by TCRdb, this immuneACCESS table contains in-frame sequences only and omits some clones. Under half of the omission traces to an unresolved V gene where checked; the cause of the rest is unknown. From that table come the V and J calls and clone size; the DNA was used to work out D and trimming. For this sample the table gives 120,000 or so clones, of which 80% to 90% were detected only once. The ten top clones hold around 20% of the sample.

The V and J segments used are TRBV20-1 and TRBJ2-7; the D gene cannot be resolved reliably. This clonotype originated in an adult in good health. The sequences come from peripheral blood, collected on day 0 of MenACWY control vaccination. CDR3 loop: CSAFQGYEQYF. The sequenced DNA: TGCAGTGCTTTCCAAGGATACGAGCAGTACTTC.